These 22 T cell receptor beta chains came from one sample sequenced in a study of beta chain features in type 1 diabetes. Sequenced material consisted of expressed TCRB transcripts (all of the isolated RNA was reverse transcribed). Only in-frame clones appear in the TCRdb table, and some are missing; sequencing was by immunoSEQ multiplex PCR. The table includes about 150,000 clones, around 51% detected once. The sample consisted of Tregs from blood. All receptors derive from a man aged 18 to 35 in good health.

This rearrangement joins TRBV18 to TRBJ2-2; TRBD2 is a possible D gene (5 bases). Germline CDR1 KGHSH, CDR2 LQKENI. The CDR3 is made up of 16 amino acids. Between the trimmed V and J ends, which lost 2 bases and 4 bases, there was a span of 14 bases. The CDR3, as DNA: TGTGCCAGCTCACCAAGAATTCCAGGAGGCACCGGGGAGCTGTTTTTT. Encoded protein: CASSPRIPGGTGELFF.

This clone was counted only a few times. V is TRBV7-3 and J is TRBJ2-7, with 8 nucleotides matching TRBD1. The CDR3 is made up of 16 amino acids. Unmatched junction bases numbered 14, after V lost 4 bases and J lost 6 bases. The germline V gene has CDR1 SGHTA and CDR2 FQGTGA. DNA for the CDR3: TGTGCCAGCAGCTCCCCCCTAGGACAGGGAAGAGGCGAGCAGTACTTC. This codes for CASSSPLGQGRGEQYF.

This clone was picked up a small number of times. J is TRBJ1-4 and V is TRBV10-3; a weak D match, TRBD1 (5 bases). CDR3 length: 11 residues. CDR1 and CDR2 (germline): ENHRY, SYGVKD. The CDR3 protein is CASRGDEKLFF. The CDR3 DNA reads TGTGCTTCGCGCGGGGACGAAAAACTGTTTTTT.

The J gene is TRBJ2-5, the V gene TRBV15, with TRBD2 as a possible D gene (5 bases). CDR1 and CDR2 (germline): LNHNV, YYDKDF (reference sequence). The length of the CDR3 is 12 residues. V was clipped by 7 bases and J by 4 bases, with 10 bases between them. CDR3 sequence reads: CATTGSGETQYF. In DNA form, the CDR3 reads TGTGCCACCACGGGCAGCGGAGAGACCCAGTACTTC.

The V call is TRBV29-1, the J call TRBJ2-7; 8 nucleotides agree with TRBD2. CDR1 SQVTM and CDR2 ANQGSEA come from the germline V gene. V lost 7 bases to trimming and J lost 0 bases; unmatched junction nucleotides: 5. This CDR3 is 13 amino acids long. This CDR3 reads CSGATSGSYEQYF. CDR3 sequence (DNA): TGCAGCGGGGCCACTAGCGGCTCCTACGAGCAGTACTTC.

The chain joins TRBV7-2 to TRBJ2-7, with a weak D call TRBD1 (5 bases). Trimming cost V 1 base and J 1 base, with 11 bases left between them. From germline, CDR1 is SGHTA and CDR2 FQGNSA. This CDR3 region has 15 residues. The CDR3 spells CASSLVQGSSYEQYF. The CDR3 DNA is TGTGCCAGCAGCTTAGTTCAGGGATCGTCCTACGAGCAGTACTTC.

The chain combines TRBV27 with TRBJ1-1; D unclear. The CDR3 sequence is 14 residues long. V dropped 2 bases and J dropped 2 bases, with 9 bases sitting between them. Germline CDR1 and CDR2: MNHEY and SMNVEV (reference sequence). CDR3 amino acids: CASSLVRFNTEAFF. CDR3 nucleotide sequence: TGTGCCAGCAGTTTAGTCAGGTTTAACACTGAAGCTTTCTTT.

This clone was observed a handful of times. The chain combines TRBV5-1 with TRBJ2-3; no clear D. The germline V gene has CDR1 SGHRS and CDR2 YFSETQ. This CDR3 is built from 14 residues. V was shortened by 2 bases and J by 5 bases, with 12 bases between the two germline ends. The CDR3 DNA sequence: TGCGCCAGCAGCTTTCGGAGCTCTCGAGATACGCAGTATTTT. The encoded protein is CASSFRSSRDTQYF.

This clone showed up just a few times. The genes are TRBV10-3 and TRBJ1-5, with D possibly matching TRBD1 (6 bases). CDR1 and CDR2 from the germline V gene are ENHRY and SYGVKD. The length of the CDR3 is 14 residues. The V end was cut by 5 bases, the J end by 3 bases, with 11 bases between. CDR3 bases: TGTGCCATCAGTAAGGACAGAGTCAATCAGCCCCAGCATTTT. Translation: CAISKDRVNQPQHF.

The J gene is TRBJ2-2, the V gene TRBV5-8; perhaps TRBD2 as D (5 bases). The V and J ends lost 4 bases and 2 bases respectively, with 9 bases between them. There are 14 residues in the CDR3. Germline CDR1 reads SGHTS; CDR2 reads YDEGEE. The CDR3 DNA follows: TGTGCCAGCAGCGGACGACTAAACACCGGGGAGCTGTTTTTT. It encodes CASSGRLNTGELFF.

The chain has TRBV7-9 and TRBJ2-5; TRBD2 agrees at 10 bases. The junction had 11 bases not matched to a gene; V was cut back by 1 base and J by 3 bases. This CDR3 region has 18 residues. The germline V gene encodes CDR1 SEHNR and CDR2 FQNEAQ (reference sequence). CDR3 amino acids: CASSLVGEGLAKKETQYF. DNA for the CDR3: TGTGCCAGCAGCTTAGTTGGGGAGGGACTAGCGAAGAAAGAGACCCAGTACTTC.

The chain links TRBV11-2 to TRBJ1-1, with 9 bases aligning to TRBD1. The CDR3 length is 15 residues. J gave up 1 base and V 3 bases, and 3 bases lay outside the gene matches. The germline V gene has CDR1 SGHAT and CDR2 FQNNGV. CDR3 region: CASSFRGQGNTEAFF. Here the CDR3 DNA reads TGTGCCAGCAGCTTCAGGGGACAGGGGAACACTGAAGCTTTCTTT.

V usage is TRBV30 and J usage is TRBJ1-2; D is possibly TRBD1 (5 bases). The CDR3 totals 12 residues. V lost 4 bases to trimming and J lost 6 bases, with 12 bases between them. In germline, CDR1 is GTSNPN, CDR2 SVGIG (reference sequence). The CDR3 here is CAWKQGGHGYTF. For the CDR3, the DNA is TGTGCCTGGAAGCAGGGTGGCCATGGCTACACCTTC.

This rearrangement joins TRBV28 to TRBJ2-5; 7 bases are a match to TRBD1. The germline CDR1 and CDR2 sequences are MDHEN and SYDVKM. This CDR3 spans 15 amino acids. Losses at the gene ends were 7 bases for V and 5 bases for J; bases not matched to a gene: 13. CDR3 sequence: CASTQSRGRRETQYF. CDR3 nucleotides: TGTGCCAGCACCCAGTCTAGGGGGCGCCGGGAGACCCAGTACTTC.

The gene calls are TRBV7-8 and TRBJ2-2, with D perhaps TRBD1 (5 bases). Deletions cut 5 bases from V and 5 bases from J, with 21 bases between. From germline, CDR1 is SGHVS and CDR2 FQNEAQ. The CDR3 contains 17 residues. The CDR3 protein is CASSRKLGPGGTGELFF. In nucleotides, the CDR3 is TGTGCCAGCAGCCGCAAACTGGGGCCTGGTGGGACCGGGGAGCTGTTTTTT.

The table lists this clone with a few counts. This chain joins TRBV28 and TRBJ1-5; TRBD1 might be the D (5 bases). Trimming took 11 bases from V and 4 from J, leaving 12 bases between them. CDR1 is MDHEN, CDR2 SYDVKM, per germline. CDR3 length: 12 residues. The CDR3 here is CAGNRNNQPQHF. CDR3 sequence (DNA): TGTGCCGGAAACAGGAATAATCAGCCCCAGCATTTT.

The rearrangement uses TRBV7-9 and TRBJ1-3; D unresolved. The V end was cut by 4 bases, the J end by 2 bases, with 9 bases between. CDR1 and CDR2 from the germline V gene are SEHNR and FQNEAQ (reference sequence). This CDR3 contains 14 residues. CDR3 sequence (DNA): TGTGCCAGCAGCTCAGGTGGTACTGGAAACACCATATATTTT. The encoded protein is CASSSGGTGNTIYF.

The gene calls are TRBV7-3 and TRBJ2-3; D is ambiguous. This CDR3 is 14 amino acids long. Trimming left V 5 bases short and J 1 base short, with 10 bases between. Per germline, CDR1 SGHTA and CDR2 FQGTGA. DNA for the CDR3: TGTGCCAGCAGCCTGGGCTTGCGCACAGATACGCAGTATTTT. Its protein is CASSLGLRTDTQYF.

This rearrangement joins TRBV28 to TRBJ2-3, with D tentatively TRBD1 (6 bases). Trimming pared 3 bases from V and 2 bases from J, leaving 18 bases between. There are 17 residues in the CDR3. The germline V gene encodes CDR1 MDHEN and CDR2 SYDVKM. The CDR3 region has the DNA TGTGCCAGCAGTTTCCAAGCGGCAGGGGCCCACACAGATACGCAGTATTTT. It is translated as CASSFQAAGAHTDTQYF. The full variable domain, with the rest looked up from reference TRBV28 and TRBJ2-3, is DVKVTQSSRYLVKRTGEKVFLECVQDMDHENMFWYRQDPGLGLRLIYFSYDVKMKEKGDIPEGYSVSREKKERFSLILESASTNQTSMYLCASSFQAAGAHTDTQYFGPGTRLTVL.

This clone was detected a few times. This sequence joins TRBV7-9 and TRBJ2-7, with TRBD1 matching over 9 bases. This CDR3 has 16 amino acids. Germline CDR1 is SEHNR and CDR2 is FQNEAQ (reference sequence). Unmatched junction bases numbered 11, after V lost 3 bases and J lost 5 bases. The DNA for the CDR3 is TGTGCCAGCAGCTTGAAACGGGGACAGGGCTTTAACGAGCAGTACTTC. Translation: CASSLKRGQGFNEQYF.

The chain has TRBV6-1 and TRBJ2-1, with TRBD1 matching over 8 bases. This CDR3 region has 13 residues. V was pared by 6 bases and J by 7 bases, with 5 bases of the junction left unmatched. Germline CDR1 reads MNHNS; CDR2 reads SASEGT. Here the CDR3 reads CASRDRGGNEQFF. Written as DNA, the CDR3 is TGTGCCAGCAGAGACAGGGGTGGTAATGAGCAGTTCTTC.

The gene calls are TRBV27 and TRBJ1-5; the D is unclear. Germline V gives CDR1 MNHEY, CDR2 SMNVEV (reference sequence). V was trimmed by 3 bases and J by 1 base, leaving 7 bases between them. The CDR3 spans 14 residues. CDR3 sequence (DNA): TGTGCCAGCAGTTTGAGGTGGAGCAATCAGCCCCAGCATTTT. This encodes CASSLRWSNQPQHF.